The clone carrying this T cell receptor beta chain was detected only a few times. Its antigen is undetermined. Deletions cut 1 base from V and 3 bases from J, with 16 bases between. Germline CDR1 and CDR2: KGHSH and LQKENI. CDR3 length equals 17 residues. This sample is part of a study of T cells after yellow fever vaccination. Overall study: SMART-Seq v4 Ultra Low Input served to prepare low-cell-number fractions.

TCRdb analysed the 5' RACE reads with MiXCR anew, one entry per CDR3 protein. The sample records around 300,000 distinct CDR3 sequences, 4% to 5.5% being singletons. General study findings and limits: Overlap between CD4 and CD8 compartments was detected for a small share of clonotypes. Compared with primary, the secondary response was weaker and peaked at day 5, not 15.

The clonotype comes from a young man who received the YFV17D yellow fever vaccine. The chain is built from TRBV18 and TRBJ2-1; D may be TRBD2 (6 bases). The source material was PBMCs, sampled 15 days after the yellow fever booster vaccination. The CDR3, as DNA: TGTGCCAGCTCACCACGCCCCTCTAGCGACTACTACAATGAGCAGTTCTTC. Translating it yields CASSPRPSSDYYNEQFF. Variable domain in full (rest from reference TRBV18 and TRBJ2-1): NAGVMQNPRHLVRRRGQEARLRCSPMKGHSHVYWYRQLPEEGLKFMVYLQKENIIDESGMPKERFSAEFPKEGPSILRIQQVVRGDSAAYFCASSPRPSSDYYNEQFFGPGTRLTVL.